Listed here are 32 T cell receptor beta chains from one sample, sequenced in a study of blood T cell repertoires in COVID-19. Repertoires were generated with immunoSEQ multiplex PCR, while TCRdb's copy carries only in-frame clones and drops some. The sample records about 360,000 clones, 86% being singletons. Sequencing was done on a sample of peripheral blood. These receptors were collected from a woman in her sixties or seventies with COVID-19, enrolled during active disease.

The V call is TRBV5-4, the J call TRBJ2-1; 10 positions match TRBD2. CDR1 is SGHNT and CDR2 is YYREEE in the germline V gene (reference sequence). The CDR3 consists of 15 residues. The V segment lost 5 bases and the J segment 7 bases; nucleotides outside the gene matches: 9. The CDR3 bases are TGTGCCAGCAGATCCCTAGCGGGGGCCTCTAATGAGCAGTTCTTC. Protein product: CASRSLAGASNEQFF.

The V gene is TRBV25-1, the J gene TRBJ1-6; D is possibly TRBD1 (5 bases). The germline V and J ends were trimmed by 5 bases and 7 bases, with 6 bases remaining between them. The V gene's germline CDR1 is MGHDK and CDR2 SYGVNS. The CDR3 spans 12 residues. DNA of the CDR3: TGTGCCAGCAGTCGACAGAATTCACCCCTCCACTTT. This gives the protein CASSRQNSPLHF. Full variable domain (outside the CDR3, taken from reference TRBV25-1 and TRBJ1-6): EADIYQTPRYLVIGTGKKITLECSQTMGHDKMYWYQQDPGMELHLIHYSYGVNSTEKGDLSSESTVSRIRTEHFPLTLESARPSHTSQYLCASSRQNSPLHFGNGTRLTVT.

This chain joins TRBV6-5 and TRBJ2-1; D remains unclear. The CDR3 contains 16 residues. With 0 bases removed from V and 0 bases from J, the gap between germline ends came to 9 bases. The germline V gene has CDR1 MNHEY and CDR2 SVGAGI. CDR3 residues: CASSYSQTSSYNEQFF. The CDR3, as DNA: TGTGCCAGCAGTTACTCTCAGACAAGCTCCTACAATGAGCAGTTCTTC.

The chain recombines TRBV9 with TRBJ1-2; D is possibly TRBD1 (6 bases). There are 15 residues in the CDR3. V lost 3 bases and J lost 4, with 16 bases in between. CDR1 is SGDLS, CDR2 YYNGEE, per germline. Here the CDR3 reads CASSGRTESFYGYTF. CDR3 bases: TGTGCCAGCAGCGGACGGACAGAGTCCTTCTATGGCTACACCTTC. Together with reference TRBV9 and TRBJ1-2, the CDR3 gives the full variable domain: DSGVTQTPKHLITATGQRVTLRCSPRSGDLSVYWYQQSLDQGLQFLIQYYNGEERAKGNILERFSAQQFPDLHSELNLSSLELGDSALYFCASSGRTESFYGYTFGSGTRLTVV.

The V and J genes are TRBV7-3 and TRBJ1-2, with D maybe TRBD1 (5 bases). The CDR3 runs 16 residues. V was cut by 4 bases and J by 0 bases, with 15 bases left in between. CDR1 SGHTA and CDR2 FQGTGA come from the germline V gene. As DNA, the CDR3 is TGTGCCAGCAGCTCCCGTCACTCGGGGGCTAACTATGGCTACACCTTC. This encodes CASSSRHSGANYGYTF.

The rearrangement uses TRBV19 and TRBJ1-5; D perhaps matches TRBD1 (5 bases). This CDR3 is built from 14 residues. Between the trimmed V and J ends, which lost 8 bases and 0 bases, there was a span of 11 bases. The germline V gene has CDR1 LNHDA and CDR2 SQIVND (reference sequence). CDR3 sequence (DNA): TGTGCCAGTCAGACAGATTATAGCAATCAGCCCCAGCATTTT. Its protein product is CASQTDYSNQPQHF.

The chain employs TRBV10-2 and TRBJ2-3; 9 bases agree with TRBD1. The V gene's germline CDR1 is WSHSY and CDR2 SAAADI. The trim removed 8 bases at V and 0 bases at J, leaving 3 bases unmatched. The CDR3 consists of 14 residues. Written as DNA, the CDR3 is TGCGCCAGCGGACAGGGGTCAAGCACAGATACGCAGTATTTT. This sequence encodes CASGQGSSTDTQYF.

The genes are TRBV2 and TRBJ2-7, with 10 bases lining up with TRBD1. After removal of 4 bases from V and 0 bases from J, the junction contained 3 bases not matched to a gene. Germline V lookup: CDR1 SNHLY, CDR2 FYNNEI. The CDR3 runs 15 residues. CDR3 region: CASSGRDRGSYEQYF. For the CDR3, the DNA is TGTGCCAGCAGTGGCCGGGACAGGGGCTCCTACGAGCAGTACTTC.

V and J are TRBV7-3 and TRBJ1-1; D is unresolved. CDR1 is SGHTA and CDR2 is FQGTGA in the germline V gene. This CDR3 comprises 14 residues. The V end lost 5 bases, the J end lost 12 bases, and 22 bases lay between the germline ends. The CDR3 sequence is CASSLGPDPSGTFF. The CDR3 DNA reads TGTGCCAGCAGCCTAGGTCCCGACCCCTCGGGAACTTTCTTT.

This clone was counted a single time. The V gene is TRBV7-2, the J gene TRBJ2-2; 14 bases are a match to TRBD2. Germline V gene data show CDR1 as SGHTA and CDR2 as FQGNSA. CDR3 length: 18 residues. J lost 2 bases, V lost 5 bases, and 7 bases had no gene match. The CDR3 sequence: CASSTRLAGGTNTGELFF. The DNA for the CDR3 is TGTGCCAGCAGCACGCGACTAGCGGGGGGGACAAACACCGGGGAGCTGTTTTTT. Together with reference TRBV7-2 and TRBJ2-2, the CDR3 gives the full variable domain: GAGVSQSPSNKVTEKGKDVELRCDPISGHTALYWYRQSLGQGLEFLIYFQGNSAPDKSGLPSDRFSAERTGGSVSTLTIQRTQQEDSAVYLCASSTRLAGGTNTGELFFGEGSRLTVL.

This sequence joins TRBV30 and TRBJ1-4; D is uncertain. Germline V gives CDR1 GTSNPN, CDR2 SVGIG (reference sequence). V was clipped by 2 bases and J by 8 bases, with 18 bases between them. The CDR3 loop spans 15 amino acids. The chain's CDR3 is CAWSSGKVTLEKLFF. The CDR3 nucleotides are TGTGCCTGGAGTTCGGGTAAAGTGACCCTAGAAAAACTGTTTTTT.

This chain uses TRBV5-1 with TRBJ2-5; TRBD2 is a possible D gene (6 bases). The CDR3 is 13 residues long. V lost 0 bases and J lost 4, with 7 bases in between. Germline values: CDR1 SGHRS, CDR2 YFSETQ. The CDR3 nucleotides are TGCGCCAGCAGCTTGGGGGGAGGAGAGACCCAGTACTTC. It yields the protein CASSLGGGETQYF.

CDR3 in amino acids: CASSASGRFFSGANVLTF. CDR3 coding DNA: TGTGCCAGCAGTGCCTCTGGCAGGTTTTTCTCTGGGGCCAACGTCCTGACTTTC. The V gene is TRBV2, the J gene TRBJ2-6; D gene ambiguous. The germline V gene has CDR1 SNHLY and CDR2 FYNNEI. V was cut by 4 bases and J by 0 bases, with 16 bases left in between. The CDR3 has 18 residues.

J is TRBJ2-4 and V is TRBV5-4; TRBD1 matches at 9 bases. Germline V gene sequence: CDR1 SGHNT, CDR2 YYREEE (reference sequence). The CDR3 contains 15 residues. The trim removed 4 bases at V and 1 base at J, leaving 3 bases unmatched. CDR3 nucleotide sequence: TGTGCCAGCAGCAATGACAGGGGGGCCAAAAACATTCAGTACTTC. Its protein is CASSNDRGAKNIQYF.

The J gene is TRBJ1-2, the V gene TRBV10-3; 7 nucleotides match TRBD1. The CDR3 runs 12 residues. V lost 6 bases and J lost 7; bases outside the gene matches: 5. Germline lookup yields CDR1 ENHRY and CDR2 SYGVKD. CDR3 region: CAIRPTGTGYTF. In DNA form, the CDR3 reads TGTGCCATCAGACCGACAGGGACTGGCTACACCTTC.

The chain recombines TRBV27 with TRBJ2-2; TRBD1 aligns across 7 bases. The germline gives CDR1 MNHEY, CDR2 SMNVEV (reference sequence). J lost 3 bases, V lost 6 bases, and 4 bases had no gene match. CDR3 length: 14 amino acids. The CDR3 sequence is CASSLGQDTGELFF. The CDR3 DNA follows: TGTGCCAGCAGCTTAGGACAGGACACCGGGGAGCTGTTTTTT.

The CDR3, as DNA: TGTGCCAGCAGCTTAGGCCGGCAGGGGGATTTCTATGGCTACACCTTC. Translating gives CASSLGRQGDFYGYTF. The chain joins TRBV13 to TRBJ1-2, with 7 bases aligning to TRBD1. The trim removed 0 bases at V and 4 bases at J, leaving 8 bases unmatched. CDR3 length equals 16 residues. Germline V gene sequence: CDR1 PRHDT, CDR2 FYEKMQ (reference sequence). Full variable domain (rest looked up from reference TRBV13 and TRBJ1-2): AAGVIQSPRHLIKEKRETATLKCYPIPRHDTVYWYQQGPGQDPQFLISFYEKMQSDKGSIPDRFSAQQFSDYHSELNMSSLELGDSALYFCASSLGRQGDFYGYTFGSGTRLTVV.

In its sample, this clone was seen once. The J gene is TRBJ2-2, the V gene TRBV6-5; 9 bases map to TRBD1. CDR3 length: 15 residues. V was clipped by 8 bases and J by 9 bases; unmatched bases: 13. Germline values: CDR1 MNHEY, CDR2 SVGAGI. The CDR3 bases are TGTGCCAGCCGACCCGGGACAGGGAAGGGGAGGGAGCTGTTTTTT. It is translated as CASRPGTGKGRELFF.

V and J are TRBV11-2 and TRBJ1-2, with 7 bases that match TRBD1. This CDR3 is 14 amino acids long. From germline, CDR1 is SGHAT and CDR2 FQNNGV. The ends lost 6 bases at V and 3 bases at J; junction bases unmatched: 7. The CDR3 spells CASRRDRDDYGYTF. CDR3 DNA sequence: TGTGCCAGCAGAAGAGACAGGGACGACTATGGCTACACCTTC.

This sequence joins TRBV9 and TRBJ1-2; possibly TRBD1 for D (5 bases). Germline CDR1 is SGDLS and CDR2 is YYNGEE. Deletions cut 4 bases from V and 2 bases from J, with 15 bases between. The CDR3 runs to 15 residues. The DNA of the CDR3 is TGTGCCAGCAGCCTTGGGGGGGGGACCAACTATGGCTACACCTTC. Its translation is CASSLGGGTNYGYTF.

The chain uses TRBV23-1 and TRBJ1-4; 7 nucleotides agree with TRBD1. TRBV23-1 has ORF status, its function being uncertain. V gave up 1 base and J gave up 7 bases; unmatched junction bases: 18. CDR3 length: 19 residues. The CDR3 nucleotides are TGCGCCAGCAGTCAATTTCCACACATCCTAGGGGGCACTGCTGAAAAACTGTTTTTT. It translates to CASSQFPHILGGTAEKLFF.

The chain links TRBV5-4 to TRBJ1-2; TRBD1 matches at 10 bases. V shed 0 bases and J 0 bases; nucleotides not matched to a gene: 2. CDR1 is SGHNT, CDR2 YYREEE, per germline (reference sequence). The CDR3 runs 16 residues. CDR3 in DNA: TGTGCCAGCAGCTTGGGTGGGACAGGGGCTAACTATGGCTACACCTTC. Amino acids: CASSLGGTGANYGYTF.

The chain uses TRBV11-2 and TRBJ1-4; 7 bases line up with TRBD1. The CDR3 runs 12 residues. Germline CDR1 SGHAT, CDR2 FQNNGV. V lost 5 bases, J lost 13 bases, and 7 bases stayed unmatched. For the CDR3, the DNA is TGTGCCAGCAGCATCGGGACAGAAGGACTGTTTTTT. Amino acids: CASSIGTEGLFF.

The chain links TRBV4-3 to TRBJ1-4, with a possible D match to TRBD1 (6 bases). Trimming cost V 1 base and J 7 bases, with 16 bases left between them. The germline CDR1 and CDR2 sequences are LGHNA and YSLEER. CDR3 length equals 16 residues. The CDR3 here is CASSQGLQGTREKLFF. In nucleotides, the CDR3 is TGCGCCAGCAGCCAAGGGCTTCAGGGGACCCGTGAAAAACTGTTTTTT.

Written as DNA, the CDR3 is TGTGCCAGCGGCGGTGAGCAGTTCTTC. This gives the protein CASGGEQFF. The chain links TRBV6-1 to TRBJ2-1; D not resolved. Germline loops: CDR1 MNHNS, CDR2 SASEGT. The V end was cut by 8 bases, the J end by 9 bases, with 5 bases between. This CDR3 contains 9 residues.

The CDR3 DNA reads as TGTGCCAGCAGTGAAGAGGGGCACTATGGCTACACCTTC. Its translation is CASSEEGHYGYTF. This chain joins TRBV2 and TRBJ1-2; weak D call: TRBD1 (5 bases). The germline V and J ends were trimmed by 1 base and 3 bases, with 6 bases remaining between them. Germline CDR1 SNHLY, CDR2 FYNNEI. The CDR3 runs to 13 residues.

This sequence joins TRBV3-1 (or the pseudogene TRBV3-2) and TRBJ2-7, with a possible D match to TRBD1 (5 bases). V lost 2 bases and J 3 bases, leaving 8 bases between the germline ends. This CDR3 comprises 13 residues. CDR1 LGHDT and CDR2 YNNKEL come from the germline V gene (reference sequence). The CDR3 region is CASSQRGLYEQYF. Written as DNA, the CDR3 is TGTGCCAGCAGCCAAAGGGGTCTCTACGAGCAGTACTTC.

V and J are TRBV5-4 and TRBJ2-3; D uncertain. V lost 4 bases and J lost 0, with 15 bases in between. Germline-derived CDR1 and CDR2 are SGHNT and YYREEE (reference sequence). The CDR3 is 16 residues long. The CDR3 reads CASSPVVRSSTDTQYF. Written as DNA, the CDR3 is TGTGCCAGCAGCCCGGTGGTCAGGTCTAGCACAGATACGCAGTATTTT.

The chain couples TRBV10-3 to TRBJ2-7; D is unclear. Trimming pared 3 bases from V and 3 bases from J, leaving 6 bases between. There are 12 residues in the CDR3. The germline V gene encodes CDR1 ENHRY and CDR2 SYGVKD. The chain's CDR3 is CAISEYGYEQYF. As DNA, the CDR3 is TGTGCCATCAGTGAATACGGCTACGAGCAGTACTTC.

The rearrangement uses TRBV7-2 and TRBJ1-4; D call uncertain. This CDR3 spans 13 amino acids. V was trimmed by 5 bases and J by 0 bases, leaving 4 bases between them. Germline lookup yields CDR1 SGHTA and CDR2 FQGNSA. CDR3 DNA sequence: TGTGCCAGCAGCCCCTCAACTAATGAAAAACTGTTTTTT. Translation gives CASSPSTNEKLFF.

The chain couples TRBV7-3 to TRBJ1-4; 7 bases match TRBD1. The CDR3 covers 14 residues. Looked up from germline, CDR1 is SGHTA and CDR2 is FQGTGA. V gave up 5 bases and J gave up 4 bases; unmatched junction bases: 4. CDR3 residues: CASSQQGINEKLFF. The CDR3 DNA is TGTGCCAGCAGCCAACAGGGGATTAATGAAAAACTGTTTTTT. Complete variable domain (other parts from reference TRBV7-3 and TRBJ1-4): GAGVSQTPSNKVTEKGKYVELRCDPISGHTALYWYRQSLGQGPEFLIYFQGTGAADDSGLPNDRFFAVRPEGSVSTLKIQRTERGDSAVYLCASSQQGINEKLFFGSGTQLSVL.

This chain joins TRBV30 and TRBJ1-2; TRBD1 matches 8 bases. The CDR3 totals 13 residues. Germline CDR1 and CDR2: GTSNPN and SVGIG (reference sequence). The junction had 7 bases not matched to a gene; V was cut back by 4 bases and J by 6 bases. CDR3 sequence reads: CAWNMDRVNGYTF. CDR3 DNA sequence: TGTGCCTGGAATATGGACAGGGTGAATGGCTACACCTTC.